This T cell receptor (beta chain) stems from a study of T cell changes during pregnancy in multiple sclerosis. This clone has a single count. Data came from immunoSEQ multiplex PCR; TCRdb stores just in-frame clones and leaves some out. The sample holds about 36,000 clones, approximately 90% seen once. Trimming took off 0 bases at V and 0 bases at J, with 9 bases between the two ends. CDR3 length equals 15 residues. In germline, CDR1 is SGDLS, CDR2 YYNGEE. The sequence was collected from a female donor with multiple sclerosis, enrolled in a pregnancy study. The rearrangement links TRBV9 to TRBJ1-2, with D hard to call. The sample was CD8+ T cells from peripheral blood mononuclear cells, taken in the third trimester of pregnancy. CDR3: CASSVGWRANYGYTF. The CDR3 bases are TGTGCCAGCAGCGTAGGGTGGAGGGCTAACTATGGCTACACCTTC.